The 31 T cell receptor beta chains below were found in one sample sequenced in a study of blood T cell repertoires in COVID-19. Sequencing used immunoSEQ multiplex PCR; TCRdb keeps in-frame clones, though not all of them. The sample includes about 300,000 clones, 90% of them seen just once. Sequenced sample: peripheral blood. All receptors come from a woman aged 50 to 60 with COVID-19, enrolled during active disease.

Comment on this clone: The identical CDR3 is also encoded by other nucleotide sequences in the sample. The chain employs TRBV11-3 and TRBJ1-2; perhaps TRBD1 as D (5 bases). The CDR3 contains 13 residues. Germline CDR1 reads SGHNT; CDR2 reads YENEEA. Deletions cut 2 bases from V and 4 bases from J, with 8 bases between. CDR3 bases: TGTGCCAGCAGCTTATCGGGGGGCTATGGCTACACCTTC. Protein sequence: CASSLSGGYGYTF.

The V gene is TRBV18, the J gene TRBJ2-3; D is uncertain. V lost 2 bases to trimming and J lost 6 bases, with 9 bases between them. Germline CDR1 reads KGHSH; CDR2 reads LQKENI. CDR3 length equals 13 residues. The CDR3 DNA follows: TGTGCCAGCTCACCAGGCGCGGTGGATACGCAGTATTTT. Its protein is CASSPGAVDTQYF. Full variable domain (missing parts from reference TRBV18 and TRBJ2-3): NAGVMQNPRHLVRRRGQEARLRCSPMKGHSHVYWYRQLPEEGLKFMVYLQKENIIDESGMPKERFSAEFPKEGPSILRIQQVVRGDSAAYFCASSPGAVDTQYFGPGTRLTVL.

The chain carries TRBV6-6 and TRBJ2-4, with TRBD1 identical over 7 bases. Per the germline V gene, CDR1 is MNHNY and CDR2 is SVGAGI (reference sequence). V lost 0 bases to trimming and J lost 8 bases; unmatched junction nucleotides: 7. There are 15 residues in the CDR3. The CDR3 DNA reads as TGTGCCAGCAGTTACTCAGGGGGCTATGCGGACATTCAGTACTTC. Residues: CASSYSGGYADIQYF.

This clone was seen a few times. The V call is TRBV5-1, the J call TRBJ1-2; TRBD1 agrees at 8 bases. The germline V gene encodes CDR1 SGHRS and CDR2 YFSETQ. The CDR3 length is 15 residues. J lost 4 bases, V lost 4 bases, and 9 bases had no gene match. CDR3 sequence (DNA): TGCGCCAGCAGCACCGGGGACAGGTCTAGCTATGGCTACACCTTC. Translated, it gives CASSTGDRSSYGYTF. Supplemented by reference TRBV5-1 and TRBJ1-2, the full variable domain reads KAGVTQTPRYLIKTRGQQVTLSCSPISGHRSVSWYQQTPGQGLQFLFEYFSETQRNKGNFPGRFSGRQFSNSRSEMNVSTLELGDSALYLCASSTGDRSSYGYTFGSGTRLTVV.

The V gene is TRBV11-3, the J gene TRBJ1-2, with a possible D match to TRBD1 (5 bases). Germline V gene sequence: CDR1 SGHNT, CDR2 YENEEA. Between the trimmed V and J ends, which lost 1 base and 5 bases, there was a span of 11 bases. This CDR3 has 14 amino acids. As DNA, the CDR3 is TGTGCCAGCAGCTTAGGCGACAGTATTTATGGCTACACCTTC. Encoded protein: CASSLGDSIYGYTF.

The rearrangement uses TRBV11-3 and TRBJ2-7, with TRBD2 as a possible D gene (6 bases). The CDR3 runs 14 residues. Trimming shortened V by 5 bases and J by 0 bases, and 11 bases separated the two germline ends. CDR1 and CDR2 from the germline V gene are SGHNT and YENEEA. The CDR3 loop is CASSNRGLSYEQYF. The DNA of the CDR3 is TGTGCCAGCAGCAACCGGGGACTCTCCTACGAGCAGTACTTC.

The CDR3 DNA sequence: TGTGCCAGCTCACCACGCAGGGGGGATGGTAATGAAAAACTGTTTTTT. As protein: CASSPRRGDGNEKLFF. V is TRBV18 and J is TRBJ1-4; 7 nucleotides align to TRBD1. The germline V gene encodes CDR1 KGHSH and CDR2 LQKENI. Unmatched junction bases numbered 6, after V lost 1 base and J lost 4 bases. The CDR3 length is 16 residues.

This sequence joins TRBV20-1 and TRBJ2-1, with 8 bases that match TRBD2. The CDR3 spans 16 residues. Germline CDR1 and CDR2: DFQATT and SNEGSKA (reference sequence). After removal of 3 bases from V and 0 bases from J, the junction contained 7 bases not matched to a gene. The CDR3 region has the DNA TGCAGTGCTAGTGGCCGGGAGGGGAGCTCCTACAATGAGCAGTTCTTC. It specifies CSASGREGSSYNEQFF.

The chain uses TRBV5-6 and TRBJ1-2; D call uncertain. Trimming removed 1 base from V and 4 bases from J, with 11 bases in between. The CDR3 has 14 residues. Looked up from germline, CDR1 is SGHDT and CDR2 is YYEEEE. Here the CDR3 DNA reads TGTGCCAGCAGCTTGACCCCTACGAGCTATGGCTACACCTTC. Translated: CASSLTPTSYGYTF.

The CDR3 DNA reads TGTGCCAGCAGTTTCGGGACAGGGCGCGAAAAACTGTTTTTT. It encodes CASSFGTGREKLFF. The V call is TRBV5-5, the J call TRBJ1-4; 9 bases fit TRBD1. CDR1 is SGHKS and CDR2 is YYEKEE in the germline V gene (reference sequence). There are 14 residues in the CDR3. V shed 5 bases and J 8 bases; nucleotides not matched to a gene: 7.

The V and J genes are TRBV6-1 and TRBJ2-7, with 9 bases matching TRBD2. The CDR3 contains 15 residues. V was pared by 0 bases and J by 0 bases, with 0 bases of the junction left unmatched. Germline CDR1 reads MNHNS; CDR2 reads SASEGT. CDR3 DNA: TGTGCCAGCAGTGAAGCGACTAGCGGCTCCTACGAGCAGTACTTC. Translating it yields CASSEATSGSYEQYF.

The V and J genes are TRBV9 and TRBJ2-5; weak D call: TRBD2 (5 bases). The V end was cut by 1 base, the J end by 3 bases, with 10 bases between. The CDR3 covers 14 residues. Germline assignment: CDR1 SGDLS and CDR2 YYNGEE. The CDR3 nucleotides are TGTGCCAGCAGCGTAACTACGGGGAAAGAGACCCAGTACTTC. Translated, it gives CASSVTTGKETQYF.

In its sample, this clone was seen a few times. The rearrangement joins TRBV7-9 to TRBJ1-6; D is undetermined. The CDR3 has 15 amino acids. Germline lookup yields CDR1 SEHNR and CDR2 FQNEAQ (reference sequence). V lost 6 bases and J 7 bases, leaving 16 bases between the germline ends. The DNA of the CDR3 is TGTGCCAGCAGGCCGGGGTCCGAGAGGAATTCACCCCTCCACTTT. The encoded protein is CASRPGSERNSPLHF.

The chain recombines TRBV4-3 with TRBJ2-7; 10 bases match TRBD2. V was pared by 0 bases and J by 2 bases, with 4 bases of the junction left unmatched. The V gene's germline CDR1 is LGHNA and CDR2 YSLEER. The length of the CDR3 is 16 residues. For the CDR3, the DNA is TGCGCCAGCAGCCAAGACACTAGCGGGGTCACCTACGAGCAGTACTTC. It translates to CASSQDTSGVTYEQYF.

The chain joins TRBV10-3 to TRBJ1-4; D ambiguous. Trimming pared 4 bases from V and 0 bases from J, leaving 18 bases between. This CDR3 is built from 18 residues. CDR1 and CDR2 from the germline V gene are ENHRY and SYGVKD. CDR3 in amino acids: CAISARLDLGATNEKLFF. The CDR3 DNA follows: TGTGCCATCAGTGCCCGTCTTGATTTGGGAGCAACTAATGAAAAACTGTTTTTT.

The rearrangement links TRBV3-1 (or the pseudogene TRBV3-2) to TRBJ2-1; TRBD2 agrees at 7 bases. The CDR3 loop spans 16 amino acids. Losses at the gene ends were 4 bases for V and 4 bases for J; bases not matched to a gene: 10. Germline-derived CDR1 and CDR2 are LGHDT and YNNKEL (reference sequence). CDR3 coding DNA: TGTGCCAGCAGCCCCGAGGGTGGTAGCGGGTACAATGAGCAGTTCTTC. It specifies CASSPEGGSGYNEQFF.

The chain employs TRBV9 and TRBJ2-5; D remains ambiguous. Trimming took 0 bases from V and 4 from J, leaving 10 bases between them. Germline V gives CDR1 SGDLS, CDR2 YYNGEE. The CDR3 loop spans 14 amino acids. In DNA, the CDR3 is TGTGCCAGCAGCGTAGGGCCTAGTCGAGAGACCCAGTACTTC. Translated, it gives CASSVGPSRETQYF.

The rearrangement uses TRBV13 and TRBJ2-1; 9 bases match TRBD1. The junction had 10 bases not matched to a gene; V was cut back by 3 bases and J by 4 bases. Looked up from germline, CDR1 is PRHDT and CDR2 is FYEKMQ (reference sequence). This CDR3 is built from 17 residues. The CDR3 DNA follows: TGTGCCAGCAGCTTCCGACTAGACAGGGGGACATACAATGAGCAGTTCTTC. This sequence encodes CASSFRLDRGTYNEQFF.

V is TRBV5-1 and J is TRBJ2-2; 7 bases map to TRBD2. The CDR3 covers 15 residues. The germline gives CDR1 SGHRS, CDR2 YFSETQ. The V segment lost 4 bases and the J segment 5 bases; nucleotides outside the gene matches: 8. The CDR3 protein is CASSGGEGKTGELFF. The DNA for the CDR3 is TGCGCCAGCAGCGGCGGGGAGGGGAAAACCGGGGAGCTGTTTTTT.

The chain carries TRBV3-1 (or the pseudogene TRBV3-2) and TRBJ2-3, with a weak D call TRBD2 (5 bases). CDR3 length: 13 residues. V dropped 5 bases and J dropped 5 bases, with 11 bases sitting between them. Germline assignment: CDR1 LGHDT and CDR2 YNNKEL (reference sequence). For the CDR3, the DNA is TGTGCCAGCAGCATAACTGCGGGAGATACGCAGTATTTT. Its protein product is CASSITAGDTQYF.

The chain links TRBV10-2 to TRBJ1-1; tentative D call: TRBD1 (6 bases). Germline V gene lookup returns CDR1 WSHSY and CDR2 SAAADI. Trimming removed 3 bases at V and 4 bases at J, with 12 bases between. The CDR3 is 14 residues long. This CDR3 is CASSDQQGGTEAFF. The CDR3 coding sequence is TGCGCCAGCAGTGATCAACAGGGTGGCACTGAAGCTTTCTTT.

This rearrangement joins TRBV15 to TRBJ1-4, with D possibly being TRBD1 (6 bases). Germline assignment: CDR1 LNHNV and CDR2 YYDKDF (reference sequence). The CDR3 length is 17 residues. V lost 0 bases and J 2 bases, leaving 13 bases between the germline ends. CDR3 bases: TGTGCCACCAGCAGAGATCGGGTTCAGGGGACTAATGAAAAACTGTTTTTT. Protein sequence: CATSRDRVQGTNEKLFF.

In regard to this clone: Possible read error: a much larger clone is one base away. The chain recombines TRBV7-2 with TRBJ2-7; D gene ambiguous. V was trimmed by 2 bases and J by 3 bases, leaving 2 bases between them. CDR3 size: 11 residues. CDR1 and CDR2 from the germline V gene are SGHTA and FQGNSA. The DNA for the CDR3 is TGTGCCAGCAGCTTACACTACGAGCAGTACTTC. Residues: CASSLHYEQYF.

The table lists this clone with a count of one. This chain joins TRBV19 and TRBJ1-1, with D uncertain. Germline loops: CDR1 LNHDA, CDR2 SQIVND (reference sequence). Trimming removed 7 bases from V and 0 bases from J, with 15 bases in between. The CDR3 sequence is 15 residues long. The CDR3 DNA reads as TGTGCCAGTAATCCCGGTCGGGTGTTGAACACTGAAGCTTTCTTT. Encoded protein: CASNPGRVLNTEAFF.

This sequence joins TRBV7-2 and TRBJ1-6; 10 positions match TRBD1. The CDR3 is 15 residues long. Germline V gene data show CDR1 as SGHTA and CDR2 as FQGNSA. With 7 bases clipped from V and 9 bases from J, the junction kept 9 bases outside the gene matches. This CDR3 reads CASKHRDRGGSPLHF. The CDR3 DNA reads as TGTGCCAGCAAGCACCGGGACAGGGGTGGTTCACCCCTCCACTTT.

The chain uses TRBV27 and TRBJ2-1; perhaps TRBD2 as D (6 bases). The V gene's germline CDR1 is MNHEY and CDR2 SMNVEV (reference sequence). V was cut by 2 bases and J by 3 bases, with 11 bases left in between. The CDR3 extends over 15 amino acids. The CDR3 is CASSLIAELYNEQFF. CDR3 DNA sequence: TGTGCCAGCAGTTTAATAGCGGAGCTCTACAATGAGCAGTTCTTC.

The chain carries TRBV7-3 and TRBJ1-1; D is possibly TRBD1 (5 bases). There are 15 residues in the CDR3. The germline V and J ends were trimmed by 2 bases and 3 bases, with 13 bases remaining between them. CDR1 SGHTA and CDR2 FQGTGA come from the germline V gene. CDR3 residues: CASSLVGGLDTEAFF. In DNA, the CDR3 is TGTGCCAGCAGCTTAGTCGGGGGTCTAGACACTGAAGCTTTCTTT.

The genes are TRBV23-1 and TRBJ2-7; 8 nucleotides line up with TRBD2. TRBV23-1 is an ORF, and what it does is uncertain. This CDR3 has 15 residues. Germline trimming cut 3 bases from V and 4 bases from J; bases unmatched to any gene: 8. The CDR3 sequence is CASSQPGTSPYEQYF. CDR3 DNA sequence: TGCGCCAGCAGTCAGCCCGGGACTAGTCCGTACGAGCAGTACTTC.

This clone was detected a few times. The chain recombines TRBV7-6 with TRBJ2-1; D uncertain. CDR1 and CDR2 (germline): SGHVS, FNYEAQ. V lost 5 bases and J 4 bases, leaving 9 bases between the germline ends. The CDR3 extends over 13 amino acids. CDR3 sequence (DNA): TGTGCCAGCAGCGCCAGCGCTTACAATGAGCAGTTCTTC. Amino acids: CASSASAYNEQFF.

This sequence joins TRBV19 and TRBJ2-7, with 8 positions matching TRBD2. CDR1 and CDR2 from the germline V gene are LNHDA and SQIVND (reference sequence). V lost 2 bases to trimming and J lost 0 bases; unmatched junction nucleotides: 6. CDR3 length: 16 residues. Written as DNA, the CDR3 is TGTGCCAGTAGTATAATTGAGACTAGCGACTCCTACGAGCAGTACTTC. Translating it yields CASSIIETSDSYEQYF.

This chain connects TRBV10-3 to TRBJ2-5, with a possible D match to TRBD2 (6 bases). V was shortened by 4 bases and J by 8 bases, with 17 bases between the two germline ends. This CDR3 region has 14 residues. Germline CDR1 reads ENHRY; CDR2 reads SYGVKD. The CDR3 loop reads CAISAAGREGTQYF. CDR3 nucleotide sequence: TGTGCCATCAGTGCGGCGGGGCGAGAAGGAACCCAGTACTTC.